The TCR beta chain described here comes from a study of T cell changes during pregnancy in multiple sclerosis (dated by TCRdb to the late 2010s). Background for the entire study: Changes in the T cell repertoire over the course of pregnancy were examined in this study in women with multiple sclerosis.

The library came from the immunoSEQ multiplex PCR assay. This immuneACCESS table, as held by TCRdb, lists in-frame sequences with V and J called but not all clones. Of the missing ones, under half trace to an unresolved V gene in checked studies; the others have no known cause. The sample table records 45,000 to 60,000 clones; roughly 90% of these occur just once. Approximately 3% of the sample goes to the ten largest clones. Points on this clone: The target of this receptor is not known. The record has no base qualities; no much larger clone is one base away.

Here V drops 3 bases and J drops 5 bases, and the junction holds 5 bases not matched to any gene. The cysteine opens and the phenylalanine closes a CDR3 of 14 amino acids. Only the CDR3 portion is preserved as DNA: 42 bases, with reading frame beginning at the first base. The germline V gene provides CDR1 LGHNA and CDR2 YNFKEQ. The specimen was CD8+ T cells from peripheral blood mononuclear cells, collected before pregnancy. The sequence derives from a female donor with multiple sclerosis, enrolled in a pregnancy study. Rearrangement joined TRBV4-2 to TRBJ2-7, and 9 junction bases match TRBD2. The CDR3 protein is CASSQRGGLHEQYF. Read as DNA, the sequence is TGTGCCAGCAGCCAGCGGGGGGGTCTCCACGAGCAGTACTTC.